These T cell receptor beta chains were read from a single sample in a study of blood T cell repertoires in COVID-19. Sequencing used immunoSEQ multiplex PCR; TCRdb keeps in-frame clones, though not all of them. The table shows approximately 360,000 clones, with roughly 90% occurring only once. Sequencing was carried out using PBMCs or T cells enriched from blood (not recorded which). These receptors were collected from a woman aged 25 to 39 with acute COVID-19. CDR3s include the opening cysteine and the closing phenylalanine or tryptophan. Each record gives: J gene, V gene, CDR3 protein.

J: TRBJ2-1; V: TRBV7-8; CDR3: CASSFAGGPNEQFF
J: TRBJ1-2; V: TRBV5-6; CDR3: CASSRDSREGYTF
J: TRBJ2-5; V: TRBV5-4; CDR3: CASSPGGTQETQYF
J: TRBJ1-1; V: TRBV9; CDR3: CASGENEQGSTEAFF
J: TRBJ1-5; V: TRBV7-2; CDR3: CASSWGQSNQPQHF
J: TRBJ1-1; V: TRBV20-1; CDR3: CSASLRDRDTEAFF
J: TRBJ1-2; V: TRBV20-1; CDR3: CSARADYGYTF
J: TRBJ2-3; V: TRBV30; CDR3: CASTSGGHTDTQYF
J: TRBJ1-1; V: TRBV9; CDR3: CASSASSPGGGEAFF
J: TRBJ2-1; V: TRBV5-1; CDR3: CASSFFRGQRSYNEQFF
J: TRBJ1-1; V: TRBV29-1; CDR3: CSVGTGAGSTEAFF
J: TRBJ2-3; V: TRBV5-6; CDR3: CASSGFSGGRTDTQYF
J: TRBJ2-3; V: TRBV29-1; CDR3: CSNERGTDTQYF
J: TRBJ2-7; V: TRBV2; CDR3: CASSDIGQDYEQYF
J: TRBJ1-5; V: TRBV11-2; CDR3: CASSFQAGGPQHF
J: TRBJ1-5; V: TRBV2; CDR3: CASRGQGGQPQHF
J: TRBJ2-3; V: TRBV7-3; CDR3: CASSLLPGQFTDTQYF